One and the same sample provided the 2 T cell receptor beta chains below, sequenced in a study of PD-1 blockade in classical Hodgkin lymphoma. Brentuximab vedotin exposure varied among the patients, all of whom had relapsed after autologous stem cell transplantation. By magnetic negative selection, CD4+ T cells were purified from thawed PBMCs. Produced via immunoSEQ multiplex PCR; TCRdb's table is partial and in-frame only. The sample records nearly 25,000 clones, 84% being singletons. The source material was CD4+ T cells from blood, sampled at baseline. These receptors all stem from a human donor with classical Hodgkin lymphoma.

This chain uses TRBV7-9 with TRBJ1-4, with TRBD1 matching 9 bases. CDR1 SEHNR and CDR2 FQNEAQ come from the germline V gene (reference sequence). The CDR3 extends over 14 amino acids. V gave up 3 bases and J gave up 7 bases; unmatched junction bases: 3. The CDR3 DNA reads TGTGCCAGCAGCTTTTGGGGACAGGGTGAAAAACTGTTTTTT. This codes for CASSFWGQGEKLFF.

The rearrangement uses TRBV4-2 and TRBJ1-2; a possible D gene is TRBD1 (6 bases). Per the germline V gene, CDR1 is LGHNA and CDR2 is YNFKEQ. Between the trimmed V and J ends, which lost 3 bases and 0 bases, there was a span of 11 bases. The CDR3 sequence is 15 residues long. The CDR3 spells CASSQIEGANYGYTF. DNA for the CDR3: TGTGCCAGCAGCCAGATAGAGGGGGCTAACTATGGCTACACCTTC.